This TCR beta chain was recorded in a study of CD8 T cells in Susac syndrome (dated by TCRdb to the late 2010s). In terms of the full investigation: The study used repertoire sequencing to test whether antigen drove CD8+ T cell activation and differentiation in Susac syndrome.

From a lookup of the germline V gene (reference sequence), CDR1 and CDR2 are GTSNPN and SVGIG. Including cysteine and phenylalanine, the CDR3 has 13 amino acids. The DNA shown is the 39-base CDR3, in frame from base 1. V is shortened by 7 bases, J by 4 bases, and the region joining them spans 11 bases. Overall results and qualifications from the work: The number of individuals in the TCR sequencing and HLA analysis was recognized as being relatively small.

Peripheral blood CD8+ and CD4+ T cells from healthy donors, Susac syndrome patients and multiple sclerosis patients were profiled using high-throughput TCR beta sequencing. The multiple sclerosis controls were treatment-naive patients who had stable or active relapsing-remitting disease and met the revised McDonald criteria. Bulk CD8+ and CD4+ T cells were purified by magnetic negative isolation, whereas CD8+ TEMRA cells were enriched by FACS. Blood was drawn into EDTA tubes, processed within 24 hours, and PBMCs were isolated by density gradient centrifugation. PBMCs intended for TCR sequencing were frozen in liquid nitrogen and were later thawed in a 37 degrees C water bath. Purity of sorted or isolated CD4+, CD8+ and CD8+ TEMRA cells was at least 90%. RNA was extracted using the RNeasy kit, and about 0.5 to 1 ug of the RNA was reverse transcribed with random hexamers. TCR beta CDR3 regions were amplified with the immunoSEQ multiplex PCR assay covering 54 Vbeta and 13 Jbeta segments. PCR amplification bias was corrected by using a synthetic template baseline for primer optimization and computational correction. The paper's processing steps were these. Reads were assigned to V, D and J genes according to IMGT and analyzed in immunoSEQ Analyzer, with only productive sequences retained. To calculate clonality, Shannon entropy was normalized by log2 of the number of productive unique sequences and then subtracted from one. For each patient and control, public and private clones were evaluated within the 100 most prevalent clones. Clones were defined as Susac-specific when absent from the healthy and MS cohorts, from fewer than 1,300 published viral clones and from other ImmuneACCESS disease sequences. The public sequencing data were trimmed at Q25 with fastp and processed into clonotypes with MiXCR by TCRdb, which kept only in-frame beta chains. A single entry per CDR3 protein holds the most common genes and DNA from its merged rows. The V and J calls and clone size are TCRdb's, not the authors'. The sample yields around 180,000 distinct CDR3 sequences; around 95% were counted once. Approximately 0.09% of the sample lies in the top ten.

With respect to this clonotype: Which antigen it targets is not known. Base qualities are not recorded, but no much larger clone differs from it by a single base.

The chain couples TRBV30 to TRBJ2-6; TRBD1 is possibly the D segment (5 matching bases). Sequences were obtained from CD4+ T cells from PBMCs. This TCR derives from a human donor with multiple sclerosis. The DNA reads TGTGCCTCCCCAGGGTCAGGGGCCAACGTCCTGACTTTC. It translates as CASPGSGANVLTF.